This T cell receptor (beta chain) originates from a study of shared clonotypes between healthy human individuals. Findings and limits, study-wide: With few donors, the genetic and exposure-history diversity represented was limited.

Germline V gene sequence: CDR1 SGDLS, CDR2 YYNGEE. V was shortened by 1 base and J by 7 bases, with 11 bases between the two germline ends. The CDR3 loop spans 13 amino acids. This clone came up once. The antigen remains undetermined. Donors were Caucasian adults residing in Nashville, Tennessee, USA. TCRdb keeps only in-frame clones here, not all; method: immunoSEQ multiplex PCR. Altogether about 2 million clones are present, 95% being singletons, with the ten largest covering 0.1% to 0.15%. This sequence was found in a man younger than 35 in good health. Sequencing was performed on naive CD4+ T cells sorted from blood. Subset reported: CD45RA+ positively selected. This chain uses TRBV9 with TRBJ1-2; D uncertain. CDR3 sequence: CASSVLDSGGYTF. The CDR3 DNA follows: TGTGCCAGCAGCGTACTGGATTCGGGTGGCTACACCTTC.